These T cell receptor beta chains were read from a single sample in a study of T cells in Graves' hyperthyroidism and ophthalmopathy. TCRdb called the multiplex PCR reads again in MiXCR, with one record for every CDR3 protein. Of almost 600,000 distinct CDR3 sequences in the sample, about 15% were seen once. Source material: blood. These receptors were obtained from a young woman with Graves' hyperthyroidism that later progressed to Graves' ophthalmopathy. The CDR3 runs from the conserved cysteine through the conserved F or W. The D gene is left open where the match is weak. Size values are once, few and many counts, or a class for expanded clones, and some rows have none.

J: TRBJ1-4
V: TRBV24-1
size: -
D: -
CDR3: CATSEGFNEKLFF
DNA: TGTGCCACCAGTGAAGGATTTAATGAAAAACTGTTTTTT

J: TRBJ2-3
V: TRBV5-1
size: many
D: TRBD1
CDR3: CASSVLPGTASTDTQYF
DNA: TGCGCCAGCAGCGTATTACCTGGGACAGCAAGCACAGATACGCAGTATTTT

J: TRBJ1-6
V: TRBV14
size: -
D: -
CDR3: CASSQAGRHLGSPLHF
DNA: TGTGCCAGCAGCCAAGCGGGGCGGCACTTAGGTTCACCCCTCCACTTT

J: TRBJ2-5
V: TRBV20-1
size: many
D: -
CDR3: CSARDLGETQYF
DNA: TGCAGTGCTAGAGATCTGGGAGAGACCCAGTACTTC

J: TRBJ2-4
V: TRBV4-1
size: -
D: TRBD1
CDR3: CASSHWTGGRENIQYF
DNA: TGCGCCAGCAGCCACTGGACAGGGGGTAGGGAAAACATTCAGTACTTC

J: TRBJ2-7
V: TRBV28
size: few
D: -
CDR3: CASSLFGGGSYEQYF
DNA: TGTGCCAGCAGTTTATTCGGGGGAGGTTCCTACGAGCAGTACTTC

J: TRBJ1-1
V: TRBV4-3
size: many
D: -
CDR3: CASSPDLGSTMNTEAFF
DNA: TGCGCCAGCAGCCCTGATTTAGGGTCCACCATGAACACTGAAGCTTTCTTT

J: TRBJ2-7
V: TRBV4-1
size: -
D: TRBD2
CDR3: CASSQEPLAAPNSYEQYF
DNA: TGCGCCAGCAGCCAAGAGCCACTAGCGGCTCCGAACTCCTACGAGCAGTACTTC

J: TRBJ1-2
V: TRBV4-2
size: many
D: -
CDR3: CASSQDGGVNYGYTF
DNA: TGTGCCAGCAGCCAAGATGGGGGAGTAAACTATGGCTACACCTTC

J: TRBJ2-1
V: TRBV19
size: -
D: TRBD2
CDR3: CASKREGMNNEQFF
DNA: TGTGCCAGTAAACGGGAGGGGATGAACAATGAGCAGTTCTTC

J: TRBJ1-5
V: TRBV6-4
size: -
D: TRBD1
CDR3: CASSDRSETGLINQPQHF
DNA: TGTGCCAGCAGTGACCGATCCGAGACAGGGTTGATCAATCAGCCCCAGCATTTT

J: TRBJ1-5
V: TRBV6-1
size: -
D: -
CDR3: CASTSGGYRGYQPQHF
DNA: TGTGCCAGCACTTCCGGTGGATATCGAGGGTATCAGCCCCAGCATTTT

J: TRBJ2-7
V: TRBV20-1
size: many
D: TRBD2
CDR3: CSATPGLAVSYEQYF
DNA: TGCAGTGCTACCCCGGGACTAGCGGTTTCCTACGAGCAGTACTTC

J: TRBJ2-1
V: TRBV5-1
size: many
D: -
CDR3: CASSYEGTGNEQFF
DNA: TGCGCCAGCAGCTATGAAGGCACTGGCAATGAGCAGTTCTTC

J: TRBJ2-1
V: TRBV11-2
size: many
D: TRBD1
CDR3: CASSLRQGFIEQFF
DNA: TGTGCCAGCAGCTTGAGACAGGGGTTCATTGAGCAGTTCTTC

J: TRBJ2-5
V: TRBV2
size: many
D: -
CDR3: CASTRWLRPETQYF
DNA: TGTGCCAGCACTCGGTGGTTGAGGCCAGAGACCCAGTACTTC

J: TRBJ2-3
V: TRBV6-1
size: many
D: -
CDR3: CASRRNTDTQYF
DNA: TGTGCCAGCAGGCGGAACACAGATACGCAGTATTTT

J: TRBJ2-1
V: TRBV10-1
size: few
D: -
CDR3: CASSSGVQASEQFF
DNA: TGCGCCAGCAGCTCAGGTGTCCAGGCGAGTGAGCAGTTCTTC

J: TRBJ1-2
V: TRBV3-1
size: -
D: -
CDR3: CASTNQKGYTF
DNA: TGTGCCAGCACAAATCAAAAGGGCTACACCTTC

J: TRBJ2-1
V: TRBV20-1
size: -
D: TRBD1
CDR3: CSAPRQGGYNEQFF
DNA: TGCAGTGCTCCCCGACAGGGTGGGTACAATGAGCAGTTCTTC

J: TRBJ1-4
V: TRBV12-5
size: few
D: TRBD1
CDR3: CASSLSRDRVKAANEKLFF
DNA: TGTGCTAGTAGTTTGTCGAGGGACAGGGTTAAAGCGGCTAATGAAAAACTGTTTTTT

J: TRBJ2-4
V: TRBV20-1
size: many
D: -
CDR3: CSALNPTGSKNIQYF
DNA: TGCAGTGCTTTAAACCCGACGGGATCCAAAAACATTCAGTACTTC